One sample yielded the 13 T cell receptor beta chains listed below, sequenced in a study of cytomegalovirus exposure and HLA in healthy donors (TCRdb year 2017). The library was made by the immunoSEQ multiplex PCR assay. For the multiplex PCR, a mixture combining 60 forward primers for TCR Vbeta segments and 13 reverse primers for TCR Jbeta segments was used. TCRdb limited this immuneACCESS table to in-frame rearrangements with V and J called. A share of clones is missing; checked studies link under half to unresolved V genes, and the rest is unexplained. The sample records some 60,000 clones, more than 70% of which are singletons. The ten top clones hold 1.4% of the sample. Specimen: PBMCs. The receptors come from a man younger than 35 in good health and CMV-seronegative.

CDR3 coding DNA: TGTGCCAGCAGCCTGTCTTTCCAAGAGACCCAGTACTTC. It encodes CASSLSFQETQYF. This chain connects TRBV5-4 to TRBJ2-5; D is ambiguous. Between the trimmed V and J ends, which lost 4 bases and 1 base, there was a span of 8 bases. CDR1 is SGHNT, CDR2 YYREEE, per germline (reference sequence). The CDR3 consists of 13 residues.

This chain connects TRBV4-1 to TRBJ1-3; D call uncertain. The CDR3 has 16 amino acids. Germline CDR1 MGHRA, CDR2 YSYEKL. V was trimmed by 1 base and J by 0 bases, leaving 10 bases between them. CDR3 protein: CASSQADKSSGNTIYF. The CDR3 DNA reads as TGCGCCAGCAGCCAAGCCGACAAAAGCTCTGGAAACACCATATATTTT.

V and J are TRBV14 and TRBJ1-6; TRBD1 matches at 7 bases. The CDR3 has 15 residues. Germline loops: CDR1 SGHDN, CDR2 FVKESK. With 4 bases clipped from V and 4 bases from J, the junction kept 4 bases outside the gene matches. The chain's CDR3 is CASSPRTGYNSPLHF. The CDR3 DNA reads TGTGCCAGCAGCCCCCGGACAGGTTATAATTCACCCCTCCACTTT.

The CDR3 bases are TGTGCCACCAGCAGAGATCGGATGGAGGGGGAGACCCAGTACTTC. Translating it yields CATSRDRMEGETQYF. The rearrangement joins TRBV15 to TRBJ2-5; TRBD2 is a possible D gene (6 bases). Trimming pared 0 bases from V and 5 bases from J, leaving 13 bases between. The CDR3 contains 15 residues. Germline CDR1 and CDR2: LNHNV and YYDKDF (reference sequence).

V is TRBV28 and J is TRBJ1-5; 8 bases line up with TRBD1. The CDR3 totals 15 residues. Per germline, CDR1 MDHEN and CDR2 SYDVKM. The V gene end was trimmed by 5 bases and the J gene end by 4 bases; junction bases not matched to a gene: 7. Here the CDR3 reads CASSPQGVGNQPQHF. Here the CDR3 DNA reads TGTGCCAGCAGTCCACAGGGGGTAGGGAATCAGCCCCAGCATTTT.

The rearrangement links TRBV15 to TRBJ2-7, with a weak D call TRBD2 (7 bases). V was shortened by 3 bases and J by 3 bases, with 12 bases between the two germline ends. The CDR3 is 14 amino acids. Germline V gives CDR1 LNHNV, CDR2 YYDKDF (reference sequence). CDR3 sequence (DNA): TGTGCCACCAGCAGGTACAGGGAGGGCTACGAGCAGTACTTC. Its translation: CATSRYREGYEQYF.

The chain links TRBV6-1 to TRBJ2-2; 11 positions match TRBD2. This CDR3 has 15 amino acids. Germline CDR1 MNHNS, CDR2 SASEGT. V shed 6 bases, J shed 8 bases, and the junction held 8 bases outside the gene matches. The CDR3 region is CASSPIAGGPGELFF. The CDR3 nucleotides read TGTGCCAGCAGCCCTATAGCGGGGGGGCCGGGGGAGCTGTTTTTT.

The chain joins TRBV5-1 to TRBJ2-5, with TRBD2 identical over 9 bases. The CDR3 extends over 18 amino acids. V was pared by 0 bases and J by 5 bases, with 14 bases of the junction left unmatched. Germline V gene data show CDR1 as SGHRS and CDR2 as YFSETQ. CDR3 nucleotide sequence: TGCGCCAGCAGCTTGGGAGATCCGCGGGGGGGCCGTGGGGAGACCCAGTACTTC. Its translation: CASSLGDPRGGRGETQYF.

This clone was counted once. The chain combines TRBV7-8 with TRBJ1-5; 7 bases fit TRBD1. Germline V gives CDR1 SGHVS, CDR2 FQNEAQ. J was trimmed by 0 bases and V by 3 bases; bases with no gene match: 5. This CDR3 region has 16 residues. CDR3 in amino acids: CASSFRDRNSNQPQHF. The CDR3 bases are TGTGCCAGCAGCTTCCGGGACAGAAATAGCAATCAGCCCCAGCATTTT.

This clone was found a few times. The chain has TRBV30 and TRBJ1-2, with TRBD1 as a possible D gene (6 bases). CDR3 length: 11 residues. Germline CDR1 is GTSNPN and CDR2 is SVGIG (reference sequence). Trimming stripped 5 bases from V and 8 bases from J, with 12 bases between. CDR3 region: CAWYRVYGYTF. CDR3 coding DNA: TGTGCCTGGTACAGGGTTTACGGCTACACCTTC.

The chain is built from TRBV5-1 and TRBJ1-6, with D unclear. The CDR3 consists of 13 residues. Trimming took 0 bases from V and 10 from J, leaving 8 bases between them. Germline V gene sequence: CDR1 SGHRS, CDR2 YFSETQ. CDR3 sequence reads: CASSLDGPSPLHF. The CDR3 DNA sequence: TGCGCCAGCAGCTTGGATGGGCCATCACCCCTCCACTTT.

The CDR3 DNA is TGTGCCAGCAGTGAAAGCGGACAGGGCAATCAGCCCCAGCATTTT. It translates to CASSESGQGNQPQHF. This chain uses TRBV2 with TRBJ1-5, with TRBD1 matching over 7 bases. The germline V gene encodes CDR1 SNHLY and CDR2 FYNNEI. This CDR3 has 15 amino acids. Trimming at V came to 2 bases and at J to 2 bases, leaving 3 bases not matched to a gene.

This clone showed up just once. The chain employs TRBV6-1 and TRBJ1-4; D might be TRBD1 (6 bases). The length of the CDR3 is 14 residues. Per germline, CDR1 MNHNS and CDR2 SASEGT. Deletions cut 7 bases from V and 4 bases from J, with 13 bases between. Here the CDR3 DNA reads TGTGCCAGCATCCCGGACAGTCTTAATGAAAAACTGTTTTTT. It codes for CASIPDSLNEKLFF.